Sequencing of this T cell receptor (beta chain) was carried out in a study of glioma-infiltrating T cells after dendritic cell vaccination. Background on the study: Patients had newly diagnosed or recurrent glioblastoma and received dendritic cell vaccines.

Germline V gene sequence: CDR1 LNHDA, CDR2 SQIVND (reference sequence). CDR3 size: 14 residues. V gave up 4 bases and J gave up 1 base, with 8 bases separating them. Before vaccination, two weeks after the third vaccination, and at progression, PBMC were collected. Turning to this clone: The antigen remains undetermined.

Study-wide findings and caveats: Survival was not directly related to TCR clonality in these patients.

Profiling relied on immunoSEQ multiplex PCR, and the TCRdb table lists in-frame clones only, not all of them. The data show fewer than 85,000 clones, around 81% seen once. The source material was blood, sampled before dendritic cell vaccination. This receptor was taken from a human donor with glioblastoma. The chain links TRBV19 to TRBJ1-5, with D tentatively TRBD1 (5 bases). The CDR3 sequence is CASSTTGSNQPQHF. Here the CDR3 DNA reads TGTGCCAGTAGTACTACAGGAAGCAATCAGCCCCAGCATTTT.